What follows describes a single T cell receptor (beta chain). Its antigen is as yet unknown. This may arise from a read error, as a much more abundant clone is one base away. This sample's RNA came from whole unsorted tissue. The library came from three nested PCR rounds adapted from ARM-PCR protocols. One entry per CDR3 protein, called by TCRdb with MiXCR from the multiplex PCR reads. The sample includes over 110,000 distinct CDR3 sequences, around two thirds of them seen just once. These data belong to a study of tumor and adjacent non-tumor tissue in lung cancer. Study conclusions and caveats: Significantly higher TCR diversity was found in tumor than normal lung.

V was trimmed by 4 bases and J by 0 bases, leaving 9 bases between them. Germline CDR1 reads SQVTM; CDR2 reads ANQGSEA. This CDR3 region has 13 residues. Sequenced input: lung tumor tissue. The rearrangement joins TRBV29-1 to TRBJ1-1; the D is unclear. The TCR was taken from a man aged 55 to 70 with small cell lung cancer. The CDR3 region is CSVVRQMNTEAFF. The CDR3, as DNA: TGCAGCGTTGTGAGGCAGATGAACACTGAAGCTTTCTTT.